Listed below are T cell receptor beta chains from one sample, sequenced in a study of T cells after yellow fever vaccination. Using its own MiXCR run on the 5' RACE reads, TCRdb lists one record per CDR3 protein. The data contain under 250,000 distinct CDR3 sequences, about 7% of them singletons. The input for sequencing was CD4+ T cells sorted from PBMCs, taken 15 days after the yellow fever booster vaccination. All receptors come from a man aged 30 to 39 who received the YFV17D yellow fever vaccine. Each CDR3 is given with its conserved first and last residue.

cdr3_aa: CASSQGVFGSPLHF; v_call: TRBV12-3/TRBV12-4; j_call: TRBJ1-6
cdr3_aa: CSARQGGKSTDTQYF; v_call: TRBV20-1; j_call: TRBJ2-3
cdr3_aa: CASSASWTGSRTEAFF; v_call: TRBV9; j_call: TRBJ1-1
cdr3_aa: CASSLGVHNEQFF; v_call: TRBV7-2; j_call: TRBJ2-1
cdr3_aa: CASSRFWRDNEQFF; v_call: TRBV7-2; j_call: TRBJ2-1
cdr3_aa: CASSLGGVVDGYTF; v_call: TRBV5-1; j_call: TRBJ1-2
cdr3_aa: CSAQREAFQETQYF; v_call: TRBV20-1; j_call: TRBJ2-5
cdr3_aa: CASSYRHEQYF; v_call: TRBV6-5; j_call: TRBJ2-7
cdr3_aa: CASRGTGNQPQHF; v_call: TRBV6-2/TRBV6-3; j_call: TRBJ1-5
cdr3_aa: CASSLAGSDYGYTF; v_call: TRBV7-2; j_call: TRBJ1-2
cdr3_aa: CASSYSSGRGYNEQFF; v_call: TRBV6-2/TRBV6-3; j_call: TRBJ2-1
cdr3_aa: CASRGGSGTEEQFF; v_call: TRBV12-3/TRBV12-4; j_call: TRBJ2-1
cdr3_aa: CASRPGQGFEKLFF; v_call: TRBV12-3/TRBV12-4; j_call: TRBJ1-4
cdr3_aa: CASSLVGAVGGEKLFF; v_call: TRBV28; j_call: TRBJ1-4
cdr3_aa: CASTILGTTVNEQFF; v_call: TRBV5-1; j_call: TRBJ2-1
cdr3_aa: CASSANRGRTYEQYF; v_call: TRBV27; j_call: TRBJ2-7
cdr3_aa: CASSLHGTGSSSYNSPLHF; v_call: TRBV6-4; j_call: TRBJ1-6
cdr3_aa: CASTPTGAAPRGYTF; v_call: TRBV27; j_call: TRBJ1-2
cdr3_aa: CASSFGSSAGGPYNEQFF; v_call: TRBV5-1; j_call: TRBJ2-1
cdr3_aa: CASSEKTGGRGTDTQYF; v_call: TRBV5-6; j_call: TRBJ2-3
cdr3_aa: CATSRDLVRGDYEQYF; v_call: TRBV15; j_call: TRBJ2-7
cdr3_aa: CSVLPGTGGGKLFF; v_call: TRBV29-1; j_call: TRBJ1-4
cdr3_aa: CSAPRLGGPGNPFVETQYF; v_call: TRBV20-1; j_call: TRBJ2-5
cdr3_aa: CSAGPYKETQYF; v_call: TRBV20-1; j_call: TRBJ2-5
cdr3_aa: CASSQVDRLYNEQFF; v_call: TRBV3-1; j_call: TRBJ2-1
cdr3_aa: CASSSPGRPTGELFF; v_call: TRBV18; j_call: TRBJ2-2
cdr3_aa: CASNLSPGIDYGYTF; v_call: TRBV6-2/TRBV6-3; j_call: TRBJ1-2
cdr3_aa: CATSATGAATDTQYF; v_call: TRBV24-1; j_call: TRBJ2-3
cdr3_aa: CASRAYYNEQFF; v_call: TRBV5-1; j_call: TRBJ2-1
cdr3_aa: CASSLTPGLQNEQFF; v_call: TRBV5-1; j_call: TRBJ2-1
cdr3_aa: CASRPTGGTYEQYF; v_call: TRBV12-3/TRBV12-4; j_call: TRBJ2-7
cdr3_aa: CSAKYGGHSSFGYTF; v_call: TRBV20-1; j_call: TRBJ1-2
cdr3_aa: CASSVWAGSSETQYF; v_call: TRBV7-2; j_call: TRBJ2-5
cdr3_aa: CASSPVDNSPLHF; v_call: TRBV18; j_call: TRBJ1-6
cdr3_aa: CSARLSGRAADTQYF; v_call: TRBV20-1; j_call: TRBJ2-3
cdr3_aa: CASSQGGRGMNTEAFF; v_call: TRBV4-3; j_call: TRBJ1-1
cdr3_aa: CASSYSVSGAHYNEQFF; v_call: TRBV6-2/TRBV6-3; j_call: TRBJ2-1
cdr3_aa: CAISDPTGFYEQYF; v_call: TRBV10-3; j_call: TRBJ2-7
cdr3_aa: CASSLTTESTDTQYF; v_call: TRBV7-7; j_call: TRBJ2-3
cdr3_aa: CSARIGPGADTQYF; v_call: TRBV20-1; j_call: TRBJ2-3
cdr3_aa: CSVLDRGRGYEQYF; v_call: TRBV29-1; j_call: TRBJ2-7